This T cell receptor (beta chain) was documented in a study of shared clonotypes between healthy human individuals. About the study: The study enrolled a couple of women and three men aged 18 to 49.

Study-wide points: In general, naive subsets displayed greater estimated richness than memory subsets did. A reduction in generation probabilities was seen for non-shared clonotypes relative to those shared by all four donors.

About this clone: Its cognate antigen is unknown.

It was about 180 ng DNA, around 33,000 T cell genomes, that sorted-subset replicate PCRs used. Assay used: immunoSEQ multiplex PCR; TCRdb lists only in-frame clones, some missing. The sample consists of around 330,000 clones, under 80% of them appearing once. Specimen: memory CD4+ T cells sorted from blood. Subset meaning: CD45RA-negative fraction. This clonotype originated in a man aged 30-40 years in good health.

CDR3 nucleotides: TGTGCCAGCCGACAAACCGGGACAGGGGACTCTGGAAACACCATATATTTT. It codes for CASRQTGTGDSGNTIYF. V and J are TRBV19 and TRBJ1-3; 10 nucleotides align to TRBD1. Germline-derived CDR1 and CDR2 are LNHDA and SQIVND (reference sequence). With 9 bases clipped from V and 0 bases from J, the junction kept 11 bases outside the gene matches. The CDR3 is 17 amino acids.